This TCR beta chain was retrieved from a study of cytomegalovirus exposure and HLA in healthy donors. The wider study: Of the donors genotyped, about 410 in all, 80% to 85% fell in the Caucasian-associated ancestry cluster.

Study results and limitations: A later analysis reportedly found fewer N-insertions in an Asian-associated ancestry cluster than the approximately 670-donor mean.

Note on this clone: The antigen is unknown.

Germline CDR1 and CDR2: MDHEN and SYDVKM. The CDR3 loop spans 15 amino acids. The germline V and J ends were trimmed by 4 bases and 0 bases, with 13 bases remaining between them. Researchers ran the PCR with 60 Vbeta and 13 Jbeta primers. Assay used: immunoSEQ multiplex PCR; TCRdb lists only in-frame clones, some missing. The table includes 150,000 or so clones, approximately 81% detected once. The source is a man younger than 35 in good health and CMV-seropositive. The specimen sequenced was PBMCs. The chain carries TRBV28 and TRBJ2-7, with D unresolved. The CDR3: CASSSTTSSSYEQYF. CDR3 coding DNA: TGTGCCAGCAGTTCCACGACTTCGTCCTCCTACGAGCAGTACTTC.